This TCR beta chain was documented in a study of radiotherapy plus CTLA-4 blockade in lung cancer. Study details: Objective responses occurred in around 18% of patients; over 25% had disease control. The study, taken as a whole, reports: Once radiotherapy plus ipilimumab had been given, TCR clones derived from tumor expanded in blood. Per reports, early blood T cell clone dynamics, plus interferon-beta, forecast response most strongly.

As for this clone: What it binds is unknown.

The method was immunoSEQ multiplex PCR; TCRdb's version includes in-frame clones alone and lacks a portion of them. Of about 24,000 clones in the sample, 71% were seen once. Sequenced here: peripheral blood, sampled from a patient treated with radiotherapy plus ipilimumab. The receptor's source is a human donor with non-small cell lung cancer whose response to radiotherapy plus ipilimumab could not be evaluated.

CDR3 amino acids: CASSLFFGVGDGTYEQYF. The DNA of the CDR3 is TGTGCCAGCAGTTTATTTTTCGGTGTTGGAGACGGGACCTACGAGCAGTACTTC. The V and J genes are TRBV27 and TRBJ2-7, with D maybe TRBD2 (5 bases). The CDR3 length is 18 residues. CDR1 and CDR2 from the germline V gene are MNHEY and SMNVEV (reference sequence). Trimming removed 1 base from V and 2 bases from J, with 21 bases in between.